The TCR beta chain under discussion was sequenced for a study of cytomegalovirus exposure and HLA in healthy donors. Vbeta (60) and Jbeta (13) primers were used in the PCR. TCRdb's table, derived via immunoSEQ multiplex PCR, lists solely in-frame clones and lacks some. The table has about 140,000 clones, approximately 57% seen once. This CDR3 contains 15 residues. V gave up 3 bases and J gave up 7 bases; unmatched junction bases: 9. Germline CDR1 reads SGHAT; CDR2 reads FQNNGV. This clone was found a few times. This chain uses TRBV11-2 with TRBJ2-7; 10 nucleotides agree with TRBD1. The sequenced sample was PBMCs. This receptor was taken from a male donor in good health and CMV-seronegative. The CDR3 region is CASSLDDRGRWEQYF. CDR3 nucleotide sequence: TGTGCCAGCAGCTTGGATGACAGGGGGCGTTGGGAGCAGTACTTC.